This T cell receptor (beta chain) was observed in a study of control samples from healthy donors and cancer patients. The CDR3 is 15 residues long. Unmatched junction bases numbered 3, after V lost 0 bases and J lost 2 bases. Per the germline V gene, CDR1 is MNHEY and CDR2 is SVGAGI. Assay used: immunoSEQ multiplex PCR; TCRdb lists only in-frame clones, some missing. The sample records roughly 70,000 clones, around 82% being singletons. Sequenced material: blood. This sequence joins TRBV6-5 and TRBJ1-2, with 7 bases that match TRBD1. This receptor was identified in a man in his forties or fifties in good health. This chain's CDR3 is CASSYSSRGNYGYTF. CDR3 in DNA: TGTGCCAGCAGTTACTCAAGCAGGGGGAACTATGGCTACACCTTC.